The rows below give T cell receptor beta chains drawn from one sample of a study of control samples from healthy donors and cancer patients. The repertoire was sequenced with immunoSEQ multiplex PCR; TCRdb's copy has only in-frame clones and lacks some. The data hold 130,000 or so clones, with roughly 92% observed a single time. Sequenced input: blood. These receptors were taken from a man aged 18 to 30 in good health. Each CDR3 is given with its conserved first and last residue. Each record gives: clone size, CDR3 length, V gene, J gene, D gene, CDR3 DNA, CDR3 protein. D genes are given only for firm matches. Size tells how often a clone was seen (once, few, many) or the class of an expanded clone, and some rows leave it out.

size: NA
length: 14
V: TRBV10-3
J: TRBJ1-1
D: NA
DNA: TGTGCCATCAGTGAGGTAGGGCAGAACACTGAAGCTTTCTTT
CDR3: CAISEVGQNTEAFF

size: NA
length: 16
V: TRBV3-1/TRBV3-2
J: TRBJ2-5
D: NA
DNA: TGTGCCAGCAGCCAAGGAGGAATCCCGGGGCAAGAGACCCAGTACTTC
CDR3: CASSQGGIPGQETQYF

size: NA
length: 17
V: TRBV5-1
J: TRBJ2-2
D: NA
DNA: TGCGCCAGCAGCCTGGTCCCGCGAGGCAGGAACACCGGGGAGCTGTTTTTT
CDR3: CASSLVPRGRNTGELFF

size: NA
length: 14
V: TRBV9
J: TRBJ1-1
D: TRBD1
DNA: TGTGCCAGCAGCGCCGGAGGGACAGACCTTGAAGCTTTCTTT
CDR3: CASSAGGTDLEAFF

size: NA
length: 13
V: TRBV7-9
J: TRBJ1-1
D: NA
DNA: TGTGCCAGCAGTGGCCAGCAGAACACTGAAGCTTTCTTT
CDR3: CASSGQQNTEAFF

size: NA
length: 15
V: TRBV15
J: TRBJ2-1
D: TRBD2
DNA: TGTGCCACCAGCAGAGATTCTCGTGGCGGGGGTGAGCAGTTCTTC
CDR3: CATSRDSRGGGEQFF

size: NA
length: 18
V: TRBV27
J: TRBJ2-3
D: TRBD2
DNA: TGTGCCAGCCTTGCCAACCCCCCAAGCGGGGCCGCAATGGATACGCAGTATTTT
CDR3: CASLANPPSGAAMDTQYF

size: NA
length: 16
V: TRBV15
J: TRBJ1-4
D: NA
DNA: TGTGCCACCAGCAGAGATCGTGGAGGGTTTGGTGAAAAACTGTTTTTT
CDR3: CATSRDRGGFGEKLFF

size: NA
length: 14
V: TRBV7-2
J: TRBJ2-3
D: TRBD2
DNA: TGTGCCAGCAGCTTAGCGGCGGGGGGTGAAACGCAGTATTTT
CDR3: CASSLAAGGETQYF

size: NA
length: 14
V: TRBV6-5
J: TRBJ1-5
D: TRBD1
DNA: TGTGCCAGCAGTTGGGACAGTTTGGGTCAGCCCCAGCATTTT
CDR3: CASSWDSLGQPQHF

size: NA
length: 13
V: TRBV6-5
J: TRBJ1-1
D: NA
DNA: TGTGCCAGCAGTTACGTTCTTAGCACTGAAGCTTTCTTT
CDR3: CASSYVLSTEAFF

size: NA
length: 15
V: TRBV7-2
J: TRBJ1-4
D: NA
DNA: TGTGCCAGCAGCTTGGGAGGGGGAGGTGGGGAAAAACTGTTTTTT
CDR3: CASSLGGGGGEKLFF

size: NA
length: 14
V: TRBV6-4
J: TRBJ2-3
D: NA
DNA: TGTGCCAGCAGTGAGGGGGGGCCCACAGATACGCAGTATTTT
CDR3: CASSEGGPTDTQYF

size: NA
length: 12
V: TRBV7-3
J: TRBJ2-3
D: NA
DNA: TGTGCCAGCAGCCATCGTACAGATACGCAGTATTTT
CDR3: CASSHRTDTQYF

size: NA
length: 18
V: TRBV4-1
J: TRBJ2-2
D: NA
DNA: TGCGCCAGCAGCCTCCCGGGCGGGGAGAAAACGAACACCGGGGAGCTGTTTTTT
CDR3: CASSLPGGEKTNTGELFF

size: NA
length: 17
V: TRBV7-6
J: TRBJ1-2
D: NA
DNA: TGTGCCAGCAGCTTAACACAGGGAACCCTATATAACTATGGCTACACCTTC
CDR3: CASSLTQGTLYNYGYTF

size: NA
length: 15
V: TRBV7-9
J: TRBJ1-2
D: TRBD1
DNA: TGTGCCAGCAGTTTCAGGGACAGGGGGCGCGATGGCTACACCTTC
CDR3: CASSFRDRGRDGYTF

size: NA
length: 19
V: TRBV7-9
J: TRBJ2-3
D: TRBD2
DNA: TGTGCCAGCAGCTTCGGGGTCGGGAGCGGGGCCTCTAGCACAGATACGCAGTATTTT
CDR3: CASSFGVGSGASSTDTQYF

size: NA
length: 15
V: TRBV6-1
J: TRBJ1-2
D: NA
DNA: TGTGCCAGCAGTGAAGGCCGACAGACTACCTATGGCTACACCTTC
CDR3: CASSEGRQTTYGYTF

size: NA
length: 11
V: TRBV2
J: TRBJ2-3
D: NA
DNA: TGTGCCAGCAGCCTCACAGATACGCAGTATTTT
CDR3: CASSLTDTQYF

size: NA
length: 20
V: TRBV6-1
J: TRBJ1-5
D: NA
DNA: TGTGCCAGCAGTGACCCCCTGGGAGCAGGAGAAATTCTAAGCAATCAGCCCCAGCATTTT
CDR3: CASSDPLGAGEILSNQPQHF

size: few
length: 13
V: TRBV6-5
J: TRBJ1-1
D: NA
DNA: TGTGCCAGCAGGGCAGGTTCGAACACTGAAGCTTTCTTT
CDR3: CASRAGSNTEAFF

size: NA
length: 14
V: TRBV4-2
J: TRBJ2-3
D: NA
DNA: TGTGCCAGCAGCCAAGCTTCCGGTGGTGATACGCAGTATTTT
CDR3: CASSQASGGDTQYF

size: NA
length: 12
V: TRBV5-4
J: TRBJ2-7
D: NA
DNA: TGTGCCAGCAGCTTGGAGAACAACGAGCAGTACTTC
CDR3: CASSLENNEQYF

size: NA
length: 14
V: TRBV12-2
J: TRBJ1-1
D: NA
DNA: TGTGCAAGTCGCCCTCGTGGACAGGGGACTGAAGCTTTCTTT
CDR3: CASRPRGQGTEAFF

size: NA
length: 12
V: TRBV19
J: TRBJ2-7
D: NA
DNA: TGTGCCAGTAGAAGGACGGATTACGAGCAGTACTTC
CDR3: CASRRTDYEQYF

size: NA
length: 13
V: TRBV5-1
J: TRBJ1-4
D: NA
DNA: TGCGCCAGCAGCATCGGAACGGGGGAAAAACTGTTTTTT
CDR3: CASSIGTGEKLFF

size: NA
length: 14
V: TRBV30
J: TRBJ1-4
D: TRBD1
DNA: TGTGCCTGGAGTGGCGGGACAGTTCGAGAAAAACTGTTTTTT
CDR3: CAWSGGTVREKLFF

size: NA
length: 15
V: TRBV5-1
J: TRBJ2-3
D: TRBD2
DNA: TGCGCCAGCAGCTTAAGCGGGGGCCCGTACCATACGCAGTATTTT
CDR3: CASSLSGGPYHTQYF

size: NA
length: 13
V: TRBV19
J: TRBJ1-1
D: NA
DNA: TGTGCCAGTAGTATGAGAGGGAACACTGAAGCTTTCTTT
CDR3: CASSMRGNTEAFF

size: once
length: 15
V: TRBV18
J: TRBJ1-1
D: NA
DNA: TGTGCCAGCTCAATCGGGGGGGCGGTGAACACTGAAGCTTTCTTT
CDR3: CASSIGGAVNTEAFF

size: NA
length: 16
V: TRBV7-2
J: TRBJ2-3
D: TRBD2
DNA: TGTGCCAGCAGCCACCGACTAGCGGGGGGATCAGATACGCAGTATTTT
CDR3: CASSHRLAGGSDTQYF

size: NA
length: 15
V: TRBV18
J: TRBJ1-1
D: NA
DNA: TGTGCCAGCTCACCAATGGGGGCCCCGAACACTGAAGCTTTCTTT
CDR3: CASSPMGAPNTEAFF

size: NA
length: 18
V: TRBV4-2
J: TRBJ2-3
D: TRBD2
DNA: TGTGCCAGCAGTCAAGAAGGGGTAGCGGGGGACCCCACAGATACGCAGTATTTT
CDR3: CASSQEGVAGDPTDTQYF

size: NA
length: 12
V: TRBV5-6
J: TRBJ1-2
D: NA
DNA: TGTGCCAGCAGCTTAAACAGGGATGGCTACACCTTC
CDR3: CASSLNRDGYTF

size: NA
length: 15
V: TRBV9
J: TRBJ2-5
D: TRBD2
DNA: TGTGCCAGCAGGACATTTCCTAGCGGGGGCGAGACCCAGTACTTC
CDR3: CASRTFPSGGETQYF

size: NA
length: 19
V: TRBV4-1
J: TRBJ2-5
D: NA
DNA: TGCGCCAGCAGCCAAGGGGAGACGTGGGGCAGAGCTCGGGAAGAAACCCAGTACTTC
CDR3: CASSQGETWGRAREETQYF

size: NA
length: 12
V: TRBV29-1
J: TRBJ1-2
D: TRBD1
DNA: TGCAGCGCCGGAGACAGGGACTATGGCTACACCTTC
CDR3: CSAGDRDYGYTF

size: NA
length: 18
V: TRBV11-2
J: TRBJ2-3
D: NA
DNA: TGTGCCAGCAGCGCCTTTTTGGGGCCCCCTTTGAATTGGCATACGCAGTATTTT
CDR3: CASSAFLGPPLNWHTQYF

size: NA
length: 17
V: TRBV7-3
J: TRBJ2-3
D: NA
DNA: TGTGCCAGCAGCTTAAGGGGTCCAGGAAGCGGCACAGATACGCAGTATTTT
CDR3: CASSLRGPGSGTDTQYF

size: NA
length: 15
V: TRBV6-5
J: TRBJ2-1
D: NA
DNA: TGTGCCAGCAGAGCTCGCCTGAGCTCCTACAATGAGCAGTTCTTC
CDR3: CASRARLSSYNEQFF

size: NA
length: 11
V: TRBV29-1
J: TRBJ1-2
D: NA
DNA: TGCAGCGTTGAGGCCGCAGATGGCTACACCTTC
CDR3: CSVEAADGYTF

size: NA
length: 16
V: TRBV12-5
J: TRBJ1-3
D: NA
DNA: TGTGCTAGTGGTCCCCCCCTTGCGGGCTCTGGAAACACCATATATTTT
CDR3: CASGPPLAGSGNTIYF